This T cell receptor (beta chain) emerged from a study of cytomegalovirus exposure and HLA in healthy donors. Within the sample, this clone is medium-sized. Germline V lookup: CDR1 SGHVS, CDR2 FNYEAQ. This CDR3 has 15 residues. The ends lost 5 bases at V and 1 base at J; junction bases unmatched: 5. 60 Vbeta and 13 Jbeta primers were used in PCR. Here immunoSEQ multiplex PCR was the method, and the copy in TCRdb shows in-frame clones only, minus some. The repertoire holds over 110,000 clones, with approximately 78% as singletons. This chain connects TRBV7-6 to TRBJ2-5, with 9 bases that match TRBD2. The sequenced sample consisted of PBMCs. The clonotype was recovered from a middle-aged woman in good health and CMV-seropositive. The CDR3 is CASSLGGRAQETQYF. CDR3 in DNA: TGTGCCAGCAGCCTGGGCGGGAGGGCCCAAGAGACCCAGTACTTC.